Listed here are 29 T cell receptor beta chains from one sample, sequenced in a study of T-cell reconstitution after alpha-beta-depleted transplantation in children. The TCRbeta library incorporated unique molecular identifiers. A single record per CDR3 protein comes from TCRdb applying MiXCR to the PCR reads. The sample consists of about 250,000 distinct CDR3 sequences, 20% to 30% of them appearing once. The sample here was PBMCs, mostly from graft donor cells, taken 360 days after TCRalphabeta/CD19-depleted stem cell transplant. These receptors all stem from a female patient between 2 and 15 years old who had a stem cell transplant for congenital amegakaryocytic thrombocytopenia, so the T cells may come from the graft donor.

This clonotype has a handful of counts. The chain recombines TRBV12-3 or TRBV12-4 with TRBJ1-3; D ambiguous. This CDR3 region has 13 residues. Trimming took 5 bases from V and 4 from J, leaving 9 bases between them. This CDR3 reads CASSPPTGNTIYF. The CDR3 DNA follows: TGTGCCAGCAGTCCACCGACAGGAAACACCATATATTTT.

This clonotype was detected a few times. The V call is TRBV7-8, the J call TRBJ1-5, with TRBD1 matching 11 bases. The V segment lost 3 bases and the J segment 0 bases; nucleotides outside the gene matches: 1. Germline V CDR1 and CDR2: SGHVS, FQNEAQ. The CDR3 contains 16 residues. The CDR3 nucleotides are TGTGCCAGCAGCTTGGACAGGGGGCTTAGCAATCAGCCCCAGCATTTT. This gives the protein CASSLDRGLSNQPQHF.

This clonotype was observed a handful of times. The chain employs TRBV7-8 and TRBJ2-1; TRBD2 is a possible D gene (6 bases). Germline CDR1 and CDR2: SGHVS and FQNEAQ. Deletions cut 8 bases from V and 6 bases from J, with 23 bases between. The CDR3 runs 16 residues. Here the CDR3 reads CASVGMGGPLPNEQFF. As DNA, the CDR3 is TGTGCCAGCGTCGGGATGGGAGGCCCATTGCCCAATGAGCAGTTCTTC.

With respect to this clonotype: At one end the junction does not follow the germline gene, possibly because of a read error. This rearrangement joins TRBV7-8 to TRBJ2-6; the match to TRBD1 covers 9 bases. Germline CDR1 SGHVS, CDR2 FQNEAQ. CDR3 length equals 15 residues. CDR3 amino acids: CASSSQGAGPNVLTF. CDR3 DNA: TGTGCCAGCAGCTCACAGGGGGCTGGGCCCAACGTCCTGACTTTC.

The genes are TRBV7-2 and TRBJ2-5; 11 bases are a match to TRBD2. The V segment lost 5 bases and the J segment 4 bases; nucleotides outside the gene matches: 9. The CDR3 is 16 residues long. Germline CDR1 and CDR2: SGHTA and FQGNSA. DNA of the CDR3: TGTGCCAGCAGCCCTTTAGCGGGAGGGCCGTCAGAGACCCAGTACTTC. As protein: CASSPLAGGPSETQYF.

This clonotype was recorded at least ten times. V gene TRBV3-1 combines with J gene TRBJ2-7; no clear D gene. The germline V gene encodes CDR1 LGHDT and CDR2 YNNKEL (reference sequence). V dropped 2 bases and J dropped 5 bases, with 7 bases sitting between them. The CDR3 has 12 residues. In DNA, the CDR3 is TGTGCCAGCAGCCAAAATTCCGACGAGCAGTACTTC. It specifies CASSQNSDEQYF.

The sample holds a few counts of this clonotype. This rearrangement joins TRBV20-1 to TRBJ2-5; 9 bases fit TRBD2. Per the germline V gene, CDR1 is DFQATT and CDR2 is SNEGSKA (reference sequence). J gave up 0 bases and V 4 bases, and 6 bases lay outside the gene matches. The CDR3 has 15 residues. DNA of the CDR3: TGCAGTGCTAAGCGGGAGGTTATGTACCAAGAGACCCAGTACTTC. Encoded protein: CSAKREVMYQETQYF.

V gene TRBV4-1 combines with J gene TRBJ1-1, with TRBD1 identical over 8 bases. Unmatched junction bases numbered 13, after V lost 8 bases and J lost 5 bases. This CDR3 comprises 15 residues. Germline lookup yields CDR1 MGHRA and CDR2 YSYEKL. The CDR3 DNA reads as TGCGCCAGCGTCCAAAGTCAGGGGGCGCGAACTGAAGCTTTCTTT. Translating it yields CASVQSQGARTEAFF.

This clonotype was counted only a few times. This chain connects TRBV10-3 to TRBJ2-3; TRBD2 aligns across 8 bases. Germline loops: CDR1 ENHRY, CDR2 SYGVKD. V trimming: 3 bases; J trimming: 4 bases; junction bases outside the gene matches: 6. This CDR3 is 15 amino acids long. The CDR3 spells CAISDSGSSSDTQYF. As DNA, the CDR3 is TGTGCCATCAGTGACAGCGGGAGTAGCTCAGATACGCAGTATTTT.

This clonotype was detected a few times. The chain has TRBV6-2 or TRBV6-3 and TRBJ2-5, with 10 bases identical to TRBD2. Germline V gives CDR1 MNHEY, CDR2 SVGEGT. The V and J ends lost 11 bases and 4 bases, in that order; junction bases with no gene match: 7. This CDR3 has 13 residues. The CDR3 sequence: CASTGTSVETQYF. CDR3 coding DNA: TGTGCCTCCACCGGGACTAGCGTAGAGACCCAGTACTTC.

The chain combines TRBV12-3 or TRBV12-4 with TRBJ1-6; perhaps TRBD1 as D (5 bases). CDR3 length: 15 residues. V was cut by 3 bases and J by 5 bases, with 11 bases left in between. The CDR3 loop is CASSFAGLHNSPLHF. The DNA of the CDR3 is TGTGCCAGCAGTTTTGCGGGGCTGCATAATTCACCCCTCCACTTT.

The rearrangement uses TRBV7-8 and TRBJ2-7; the D gene is possibly TRBD2 (6 bases). The V and J ends lost 0 bases and 6 bases respectively, with 12 bases between them. Germline V CDR1 and CDR2: SGHVS, FQNEAQ. This CDR3 has 14 residues. The CDR3 DNA is TGTGCCAGCAGCTTAGCTACTGCGGGACTCGAGCAGTACTTC. It encodes CASSLATAGLEQYF.

This clonotype appeared a few times. The chain carries TRBV7-9 and TRBJ2-2; a possible D gene is TRBD2 (6 bases). Deletions cut 3 bases from V and 3 bases from J, with 14 bases between. This CDR3 is 16 amino acids long. Germline CDR1 SEHNR, CDR2 FQNEAQ (reference sequence). CDR3 sequence: CASSFVRGWDTGELFF. The CDR3, as DNA: TGTGCCAGCAGCTTTGTGCGGGGCTGGGACACCGGGGAGCTGTTTTTT.

The rearrangement uses TRBV7-2 and TRBJ2-3, with no clear D. The length of the CDR3 is 15 residues. Germline values: CDR1 SGHTA, CDR2 FQGNSA. The V gene lost 1 base and the J gene lost 1 base, with 9 bases spanning the gap. The CDR3 coding sequence is TGTGCCAGCAGCTTAGGGGTGGGCGGCACAGATACGCAGTATTTT. It is translated as CASSLGVGGTDTQYF.

This clonotype was detected a few times. V and J are TRBV20-1 and TRBJ2-3; unclear D gene. The CDR3 totals 15 residues. Trimming shortened V by 3 bases and J by 2 bases, and 15 bases separated the two germline ends. CDR1 and CDR2 from the germline V gene are DFQATT and SNEGSKA (reference sequence). CDR3 in DNA: TGCAGTGCTAGCACCCAGATGGTAGTCACAGATACGCAGTATTTT. Translation gives CSASTQMVVTDTQYF.

This clonotype was detected a few times. The chain carries TRBV28 and TRBJ1-1; 8 bases fit TRBD1. Germline trimming cut 4 bases from V and 1 base from J; bases unmatched to any gene: 5. CDR1 is MDHEN and CDR2 is SYDVKM in the germline V gene. The CDR3 has 15 amino acids. CDR3 in DNA: TGTGCCAGCAGTTACAACAGGGGGAGGAACACTGAAGCTTTCTTT. This gives the protein CASSYNRGRNTEAFF.

The chain combines TRBV9 with TRBJ1-1; a weak D match, TRBD1 (5 bases). In germline, CDR1 is SGDLS, CDR2 YYNGEE. V gave up 3 bases and J gave up 0 bases, with 9 bases separating them. The CDR3 contains 14 residues. The CDR3 region is CASSAQGLNTEAFF. As DNA, the CDR3 is TGTGCCAGCAGCGCGCAGGGACTGAACACTGAAGCTTTCTTT.

This clonotype was counted ten times or more. The chain is built from TRBV6-5 and TRBJ2-7; D is possibly TRBD2 (6 bases). V gave up 0 bases and J gave up 5 bases, with 14 bases separating them. Germline V gene lookup returns CDR1 MNHEY and CDR2 SVGAGI. The CDR3 runs 15 residues. The CDR3 here is CASSYSAGSLDEQYF. The CDR3 DNA is TGTGCCAGCAGTTACTCAGCCGGGAGTCTTGACGAGCAGTACTTC.

This clonotype was picked up a small number of times. V usage is TRBV10-3 and J usage is TRBJ2-7; D possibly corresponds to TRBD2 (5 bases). CDR1 ENHRY and CDR2 SYGVKD come from the germline V gene. V lost 10 bases to trimming and J lost 2 bases, with 12 bases between them. The CDR3 runs to 12 residues. The CDR3 loop is CATRTAAYEQYF. The CDR3 nucleotides are TGTGCCACCCGGACTGCAGCCTACGAGCAGTACTTC.

This clonotype appeared many times. This sequence joins TRBV24-1 and TRBJ2-3; D unclear. Germline V lookup: CDR1 KGHDR, CDR2 SFDVKD. The CDR3 covers 15 residues. With 4 bases removed from V and 0 bases from J, the gap between germline ends came to 10 bases. CDR3 loop: CATSDPTSSTDTQYF. CDR3 bases: TGTGCCACCAGTGACCCTACATCCAGCACAGATACGCAGTATTTT.

The chain uses TRBV3-1 and TRBJ2-1; no clear D. The CDR3 is 16 amino acids. Germline V gene lookup returns CDR1 LGHDT and CDR2 YNNKEL (reference sequence). The V gene lost 1 base and the J gene lost 9 bases, with 19 bases spanning the gap. The CDR3 spells CASSQGVLFRVGEQFF. CDR3 sequence (DNA): TGTGCCAGCAGCCAAGGCGTCCTCTTTAGGGTCGGTGAGCAGTTCTTC.

The chain combines TRBV12-3 or TRBV12-4 with TRBJ1-6; D is possibly TRBD1 (5 bases). The CDR3 length is 14 residues. V lost 3 bases and J 10 bases, leaving 13 bases between the germline ends. The CDR3 DNA is TGTGCCAGCAGTTTGATGGGGGTTGGGTCACCCCTCCACTTT. Translated: CASSLMGVGSPLHF.

The chain couples TRBV7-9 to TRBJ2-2; 10 bases are shared with TRBD2. This CDR3 region has 16 residues. With V trimmed by 2 bases and J by 0 bases, 0 bases remained unmatched. Germline V lookup: CDR1 SEHNR, CDR2 FQNEAQ (reference sequence). CDR3 DNA: TGTGCCAGCAGCTTACTAGCGGGAGCGAACACCGGGGAGCTGTTTTTT. Amino acid sequence: CASSLLAGANTGELFF.

The table lists this clonotype with many counts. This chain links TRBV6-1 with TRBJ2-7; possibly TRBD1 for D (5 bases). With 7 bases removed from V and 3 bases from J, the gap between germline ends came to 16 bases. Looked up from germline, CDR1 is MNHNS and CDR2 is SASEGT. The CDR3 sequence is 14 residues long. The CDR3 DNA reads as TGTGCCAGCACCCCGACAGCTAGAAGCTACGAGCAGTACTTC. It translates to CASTPTARSYEQYF.

This sequence joins TRBV9 and TRBJ2-1; the D gene is possibly TRBD1 (8 bases). The germline CDR1 and CDR2 sequences are SGDLS and YYNGEE. V was trimmed by 3 bases and J by 2 bases, leaving 15 bases between them. This CDR3 contains 16 residues. CDR3 sequence: CASSGDRGGPYNEQFF. The CDR3 nucleotides read TGTGCCAGCAGCGGCGACAGGGGAGGGCCCTACAATGAGCAGTTCTTC.

This clonotype was recorded many times. The rearrangement uses TRBV12-3 or TRBV12-4 and TRBJ2-7; unclear D gene. This CDR3 is 11 amino acids long. With 2 bases removed from V and 3 bases from J, the gap between germline ends came to 2 bases. CDR3 bases: TGTGCCAGCAGTTTAAACTACGAGCAGTACTTC. This translates into CASSLNYEQYF.

The chain links TRBV6-5 to TRBJ1-2; 10 nucleotides line up with TRBD1. V gave up 5 bases and J gave up 6 bases; unmatched junction bases: 3. Germline CDR1 reads MNHEY; CDR2 reads SVGAGI. The CDR3 runs 13 residues. CDR3 in amino acids: CASSRTGGDGYTF. The CDR3, as DNA: TGTGCCAGCAGTCGGACAGGGGGTGATGGCTACACCTTC.

V gene TRBV11-2 combines with J gene TRBJ1-4; possibly TRBD1 for D (5 bases). The CDR3 extends over 14 amino acids. V was cut by 4 bases and J by 7 bases, with 13 bases left in between. Germline V gene data show CDR1 as SGHAT and CDR2 as FQNNGV. In DNA form, the CDR3 reads TGTGCCAGCAGCTCCGGGACGGACCGTGAAAAACTGTTTTTT. It encodes CASSSGTDREKLFF.

V usage is TRBV20-1 and J usage is TRBJ1-1; a possible D gene is TRBD1 (5 bases). With 3 bases removed from V and 1 base from J, the gap between germline ends came to 9 bases. CDR3 length: 13 amino acids. From germline, CDR1 is DFQATT and CDR2 SNEGSKA (reference sequence). CDR3 coding DNA: TGCAGTGCTAGCAGGGTTAAGAACACTGAAGCTTTCTTT. This codes for CSASRVKNTEAFF.